This record covers a single T cell receptor (beta chain). This record belongs to a study of blood T cell repertoires in COVID-19. Study as a whole: The cDNA or gDNA used as material had been derived from T cells, B-cell-depleted T cells, or PBMCs.

The method was immunoSEQ multiplex PCR; TCRdb's version includes in-frame clones alone and lacks a portion of them. The table records roughly 400,000 clones, about 86% of them present only once. Participants were aged about 18 to 89 years, lived in about two dozen US areas, and enrolled virtually. Cohorts were determined from participant-reported clinical history. Resolution of symptoms, clearance, or two negative PCRs was present in recovered Cohort 3 donors. The TCR comes from a woman aged 45-65 years who had recovered from COVID-19. Sequenced sample: PBMCs or T cells enriched from blood (not recorded which).

CDR3 sequence (DNA): TGTGCCAGCAGCCCGCAGGGGGCGATGGGACAGACCGGGGAGCTGTTTTTT. Translating it yields CASSPQGAMGQTGELFF. V usage is TRBV3-1 (or the pseudogene TRBV3-2) and J usage is TRBJ2-2; TRBD1 aligns across 8 bases. This CDR3 is built from 17 residues. J was trimmed by 5 bases and V by 4 bases; bases with no gene match: 12. Per the germline V gene, CDR1 is LGHDT and CDR2 is YNNKEL (reference sequence).